This T cell receptor (beta chain) was documented in a study of cytomegalovirus exposure and HLA in healthy donors (dated by TCRdb to about 2017). At the level of the whole study: An earlier analysis of roughly 610 of the donors reported 250 to 350 Gb of sequence data and 117 million unique TCR beta sequences obtained from 150 million to 200 million T cells. On average, over 200,000 unique TCR beta nucleotide sequences were sequenced per donor among 300 to 500 genotyped donors of the cohort, with 15% to 20% of those sequences being non-productive. Using immunosequencing, the study profiled T cell repertoires from 666 subjects and related those repertoires to cytomegalovirus serostatus. Among the approximately 400 genotyped donors, approximately 77% belonged to the genetic ancestry cluster associated with self-reported Caucasian donors. Alongside the repertoire data, information on donor age, sex, ethnicity and CMV serostatus was compiled. Typing coverage differed by locus: A, B, C, DRB1 and DQB1 were typed in roughly 629-630 donors, DQA1 in approximately 520, DPA1 in nearly 610, and DPB1 in around 490. The study was designed to test whether signatures of past pathogen exposure could be identified by cataloging public T cell receptors. An earlier analysis of nearly 600 of the donors applied high-throughput TCR beta sequencing to assess whether each TCR beta V gene segment acted as functional or pseudogenic. About 310 gigabases of sequencing data and around 87 million unique TCR sequences were included in an early release covering about 600 HLA-typed donors. Class I and class II HLA loci were covered by the typing at four-digit resolution. Along with the approximately 670-subject first cohort, a separate validation cohort of roughly 110 different subjects was used. Rather than using new phenotypic data, the later analysis identified candidate immune exposures from TCR beta sequences and from how often those sequences occurred across donors. To predict cytomegalovirus infection status, the study combined high-throughput TCR immunosequencing, statistical association of individual TCRs with disease status, and machine learning. Four or five DR-DQ haplotypes were handled as single units for association and clustering because linkage in the cohort was strong. All discovery cohort repertoires had been generated on a single sequencing platform. A later analysis re-examined previously published TCR beta repertoires from more than 600 donors and added high-resolution HLA genotyping to investigate patterns of TCR occurrence. A later genetic analysis took genome-wide SNP genotypes for about three fifths of the 666 donors and used that subset as a discovery cohort. What the authors observed across the whole study: In a later analysis, TCR association rates were found to vary across HLA loci, with the most associated TCRs seen for DRB1 alleles and the fewest for HLA-C alleles. In a later analysis, most CMV-associated TCR beta chains were found to appear HLA-restricted, with HLA associations seemingly driven largely by CMV exposure. The study listed 150 to 200 TCR beta chains as associated with cytomegalovirus. Because the 87-base-pair reads could not distinguish some IMGT-functional V segments, including TRBV6-2 and TRBV6-3, those segments were excluded. While some public TCRs were present in many individuals, most TCR sequences turned up only very rarely across donors. It was suggested by the authors that the approach could potentially be generalized to other disease states and immunological phenotypes. In an earlier analysis of more than 500 of the donors, most TCR beta V segments appeared in productive rearrangements about 90% or about 30% of the time, broadly matching IMGT annotations. In vitro tests confirmed that a few of the cytomegalovirus-associated TCR beta chains recognize cytomegalovirus antigens. V-gene and J-gene trimming of TCR beta chains was associated with a missense DCLRE1C variant in a later genetic analysis, and the association was replicated in an independent cohort. Because counts were too low, seventeen rarely observed V segments, including chromosome 9 orphons, were excluded from the earlier analysis of around 590 of the donors. When HLA alleles, especially DR and DQ, strongly co-occurred, TCR associations were difficult to assign to individual alleles. A cluster of highly shared sequence variants was judged likely to represent a technical artifact of the sequencing pipeline. Because some donors lacked HLA typing at each locus, the association tests relied only on the typed subset. Correlated functional status among segregating V segments might reflect linkage disequilibrium, but an unknown experimental factor could not be ruled out. The classifier was reported to diagnose cytomegalovirus status with high specificity and sensitivity in both the original and validation cohorts. Roughly uniform sequencing depth across donors was assumed in presence/absence analyses, although this assumption may not hold. At a false discovery rate of 0.05, a later analysis linked around 17,000 TCR beta sequences to specific HLA alleles. Several of the top co-occurrence clusters appeared to be linked to parvovirus B19, influenza, CMV and Epstein-Barr virus, according to a later analysis. In a later genetic analysis, fewer N-insertions in productive TCRs were reported among donors in an Asian-associated ancestry cluster than the approximately 670-donor mean. In a later analysis, HLA-associated TCR beta chains showed more clonal expansion and lower generation probabilities than non-associated chains that were equally common. CMV serostatus was the only immune exposure information available for the cohort. Only TCR beta chains were sequenced in this cohort, and the absence of alpha or paired-chain data limited detectable features. A further reported finding was that TCR beta sequences accurately predicted the HLA-A and HLA-B alleles for most subjects in the first cohort.

The CDR3 has 15 amino acids, counting the end cysteine and phenylalanine. Solely the CDR3 DNA is kept, with 45 bases framed from the first base. Per the germline V gene, SGHVS is the CDR1 and FQNEAQ is the CDR2. V and J are truncated by 1 base and 1 base respectively, leaving an intervening sequence of 11 bases. Library generation was performed with the immunoSEQ multiplex PCR assay. For the multiplex PCR, a mixture combining 60 forward primers for TCR Vbeta segments and 13 reverse primers for TCR Jbeta segments was used. The CDR3 region of rearranged TCR beta genes was amplified from genomic DNA with a multiplex PCR assay. The amplified TCR beta libraries were sequenced on the Illumina HiSeq System as 87-base-pair reads. The study's processing was this. In a later analysis, 70 million to 95 million unique TCR beta chains were counted across the approximately 640 repertoires, and some 10 million of these chains were shared by at least two donors. To remove PCR and sequencing errors, raw reads were error-corrected and collapsed into unique sequences using a nearest-neighbor algorithm that merged closely related sequences. V, D and J gene segments were assigned by aligning CDR3 sequences to IMGT reference sequences. For a sequence to be retained, a match of at least six nucleotides was required to both a V gene segment and a J gene segment. A rearrangement was called productive if the CDR3 had no stop codons and remained in frame with V and J, and every other rearrangement was called non-productive. Following IMGT convention, CDR3 was defined as the stretch from the second conserved V-encoded cysteine up to the conserved J-encoded phenylalanine. In an earlier analysis of some 550 of the donors, sequences lacking an unambiguous match to a single V gene segment were excluded. An earlier analysis of 587 of the donors classified V segments as functional when productive rearrangements were above 56.7% and as segregating when the standard deviation between donors was above 5%. A statistical classification framework was developed to diagnose cytomegalovirus status using the catalog of TCR beta chain sequences. A later analysis assigned V and J genes by comparing TCR nucleotide sequences with IMGT/GENE-DB human TR gene sequences. The TCRdist pipeline was used in a later analysis to assign CDR3 sequences and most-parsimonious VDJ recombination scenarios. In a later analysis, each TCR beta chain was defined by its CDR3 amino acid sequence together with its V-gene family, and reads lacking a unique V-gene family were excluded. As a way to deal with suspected cross-contamination and a sequencing artifact, a later analysis dropped under 600 nucleotide sequences that were highly shared and had low generation probability. For each public chain, a later analysis derived a clonal expansion index from normalized ranks of inferred template counts within each repertoire. A later analysis computed generation probabilities with a VDJ recombination model fitted to out-of-frame rearrangements, and checked the results against IGoR. In a later analysis, hypergeometric tests were used to score TCR-TCR, TCR-HLA and TCR-CMV co-occurrence, with a repertoire-size bias correction applied to TCR pairs. In a later analysis, false discovery rates were estimated by permuting HLA or CMV assignments 20 times. In a later analysis, co-occurring TCRs were grouped with DBSCAN, and TCRdist sequence similarity was added when clustering was performed within HLA-allele-positive subsets. Co-occurrence clustering excluded repertoires with fewer than 30,000 or more than 120,000 public chains, plus five with anomalous nucleotide sharing. Not all clones reach the TCRdb copy of this immuneACCESS table, which keeps in-frame sequences only. Checked studies attribute under half of the gap to unresolved V genes and leave the rest unexplained. Clone size and V and J calls were adopted from that table, with D and trimming inferred from the DNA. Recorded for this sample are approximately 150,000 clones; around 66% of them occurred a single time. 2.5% to 3.5% of the sample comes from the top ten.

In total, just over 650 healthy bone marrow donors made up the cohort. All cohort members were sampled while nominally healthy, although unrecorded immune exposures were likely present. The donor was CMV seropositive and was included in the group of 250 to 300 seropositive cohort members. A peripheral blood sample was collected from each donor, and TCR beta sequencing was performed on peripheral blood mononuclear cells. The Qiagen DNeasy Blood Extraction Kit was used to extract genomic DNA from the blood cell samples. This clone came up once. The antigen this receptor binds is unknown. No base quality values were provided; no much bigger clone lies one nucleotide off.

The TCR comes from a woman in her twenties or thirties in good health and CMV-seropositive. The chain is assembled from TRBV7-8 and TRBJ2-7, with no confident D gene call. Sequenced: PBMCs. The DNA reads as follows: TGTGCCAGCAGCTTAGAGGTGCTACTATCCTACGAGCAGTACTTC. Protein translation: CASSLEVLLSYEQYF.